Below, 3 T cell receptor beta chains from the same sample are listed, as sequenced in a study of human T cells and chemical hapten exposure. The time point is: pre-sensitization, week 0. The treatment is: therapeutic diphenylcyclopropenone sensitization with weekly scalp DPC. TCRdb reprocessed the RACE reads with MiXCR, giving one entry per CDR3 protein. The data contain over 300,000 distinct CDR3 sequences, 4.5% to 5.5% of them singletons. Sequences were derived from whole blood, sampled in connection with sensitization to the hapten diphenylcyclopropenone (DPC). The origin of the receptors is a woman between 50 and 59 years old with alopecia areata. Some clones in this sample may be carry-over from other donors' samples.

This clonotype was observed at least ten times. V gene TRBV4-1 combines with J gene TRBJ1-5; 8 bases align to TRBD1. CDR1 and CDR2 from the germline V gene are MGHRA and YSYEKL. J was trimmed by 6 bases and V by 3 bases; bases with no gene match: 1. The CDR3 totals 13 residues. The CDR3 is CASSQTGVQPQHF. For the CDR3, the DNA is TGCGCCAGCAGCCAGACAGGGGTTCAGCCCCAGCATTTT.

This clonotype was picked up many times. This chain uses TRBV18 with TRBJ2-6; 7 nucleotides agree with TRBD1. The J segment lost 2 bases and the V segment lost 4 bases, leaving 5 bases of the junction unmatched. There are 16 residues in the CDR3. From germline, CDR1 is KGHSH and CDR2 LQKENI. CDR3 nucleotide sequence: TGTGCCAGCTCACGTCAGACAGGGCCTGGGGCCAACGTCCTGACTTTC. Translation gives CASSRQTGPGANVLTF.

The chain links TRBV7-2 to TRBJ1-1, with 7 bases identical to TRBD1. Germline CDR1 and CDR2: SGHTA and FQGNSA. This CDR3 comprises 15 residues. V lost 5 bases, J lost 2 bases, and 8 bases stayed unmatched. The CDR3 DNA reads as TGTGCCAGCAGCCCAAGACAGGGAAAAAACACTGAAGCTTTCTTT. It specifies CASSPRQGKNTEAFF.